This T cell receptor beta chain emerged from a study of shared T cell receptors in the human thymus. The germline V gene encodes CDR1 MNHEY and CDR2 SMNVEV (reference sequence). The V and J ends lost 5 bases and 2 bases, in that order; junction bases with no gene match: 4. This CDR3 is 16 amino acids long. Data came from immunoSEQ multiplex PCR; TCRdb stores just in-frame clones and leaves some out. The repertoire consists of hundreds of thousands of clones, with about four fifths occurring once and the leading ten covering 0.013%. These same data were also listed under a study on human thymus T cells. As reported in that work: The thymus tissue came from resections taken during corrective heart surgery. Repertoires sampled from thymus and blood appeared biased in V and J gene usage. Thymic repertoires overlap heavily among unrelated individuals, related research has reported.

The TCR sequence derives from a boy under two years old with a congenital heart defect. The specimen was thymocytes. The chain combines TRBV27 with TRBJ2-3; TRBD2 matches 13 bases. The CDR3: CASSQTSGRLTDTQYF. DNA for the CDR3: TGTGCCAGCAGTCAGACTAGCGGGAGGCTCACAGATACGCAGTATTTT.